This T cell receptor beta chain is drawn from a study of shared clonotypes between healthy human individuals. Note on this clone: Its specificity is unknown.

TCRdb's copy holds only in-frame clones and misses some; the assay was immunoSEQ multiplex PCR. The sample consists of around 600,000 clones, roughly 98% of them appearing once. CD45RO-negative, CCR7-selected cells formed the naive CD8 fraction, which excluded terminally differentiated effector memory CD45RA+ cells. The CDR3 extends over 17 amino acids. Germline CDR1 and CDR2: SEHNR and FQNEAQ (reference sequence). V was trimmed by 0 bases and J by 3 bases, leaving 18 bases between them. Study-wide points: What limited the represented genetic and exposure-history diversity was the small number of donors.

Sequencing was done on a sample of naive CD8+ T cells sorted from blood. The genes are TRBV7-9 and TRBJ2-7, with D perhaps TRBD1 (6 bases). The source is a young man in good health. The CDR3 loop is CASSLAGGFKGDYEQYF. CDR3 nucleotide sequence: TGTGCCAGCAGCTTAGCAGGCGGGTTTAAGGGGGACTACGAGCAGTACTTC.